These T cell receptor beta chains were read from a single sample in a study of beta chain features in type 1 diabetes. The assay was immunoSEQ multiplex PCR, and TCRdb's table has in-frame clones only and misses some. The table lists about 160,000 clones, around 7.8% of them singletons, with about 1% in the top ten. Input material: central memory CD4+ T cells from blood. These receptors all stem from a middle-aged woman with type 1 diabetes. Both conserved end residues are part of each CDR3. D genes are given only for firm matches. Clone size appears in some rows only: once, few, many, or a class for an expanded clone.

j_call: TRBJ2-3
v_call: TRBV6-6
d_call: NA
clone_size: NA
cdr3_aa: CASKDSRSTDTQYF
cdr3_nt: TGTGCCAGCAAGGACTCCAGGAGCACAGATACGCAGTATTTT

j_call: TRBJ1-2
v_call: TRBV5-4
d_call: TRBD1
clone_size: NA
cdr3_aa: CASSLDRAYGYTF
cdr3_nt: TGTGCCAGCAGCTTAGACAGGGCCTATGGCTACACCTTC

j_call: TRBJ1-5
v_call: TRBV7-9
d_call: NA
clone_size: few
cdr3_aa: CASSFGQGIQPQHF
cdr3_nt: TGTGCCAGCAGCTTCGGGCAGGGGATTCAGCCCCAGCATTTT

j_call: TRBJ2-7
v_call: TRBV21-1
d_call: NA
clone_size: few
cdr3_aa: CASSILTAYEQYF
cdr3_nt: TGTGCCAGCAGCATATTGACAGCCTACGAGCAGTACTTC

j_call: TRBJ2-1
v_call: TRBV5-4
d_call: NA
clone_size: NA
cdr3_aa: CASSPTPSGSSYNEQFF
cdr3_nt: TGTGCCAGCAGCCCCACCCCAAGCGGGTCCTCGTACAATGAGCAGTTCTTC

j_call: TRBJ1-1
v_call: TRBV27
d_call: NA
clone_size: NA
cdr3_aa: CASSSDRVGWQAFF
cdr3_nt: TGTGCCAGCAGTTCCGACCGTGTGGGCTGGCAAGCTTTCTTT

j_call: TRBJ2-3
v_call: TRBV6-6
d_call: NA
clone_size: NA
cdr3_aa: CASIRHNTDTQYF
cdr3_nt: TGTGCCAGCATTCGACATAACACAGATACGCAGTATTTT

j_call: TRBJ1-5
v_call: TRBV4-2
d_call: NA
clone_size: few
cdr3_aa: CASSQDLGQGQPNQPQHF
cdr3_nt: TGTGCCAGCAGCCAAGATTTGGGGCAAGGGCAGCCTAATCAGCCCCAGCATTTT

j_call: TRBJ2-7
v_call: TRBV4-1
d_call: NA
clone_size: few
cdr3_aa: CASSPGPDRGNYEQYF
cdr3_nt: TGCGCCAGCAGCCCTGGGCCCGACCGGGGAAATTACGAGCAGTACTTC

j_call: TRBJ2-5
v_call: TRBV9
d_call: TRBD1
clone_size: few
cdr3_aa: CASGQGEETQYF
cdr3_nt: TGTGCCAGCGGCCAGGGGGAAGAGACCCAGTACTTC

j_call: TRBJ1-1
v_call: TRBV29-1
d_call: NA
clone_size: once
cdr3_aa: CSVVPTDTEAFF
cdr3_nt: TGCAGCGTTGTCCCGACAGACACTGAAGCTTTCTTT

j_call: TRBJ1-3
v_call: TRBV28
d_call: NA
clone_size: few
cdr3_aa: CASSLRGLDGNTIYF
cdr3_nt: TGTGCCAGCAGTTTAAGGGGTTTGGATGGAAACACCATATATTTT

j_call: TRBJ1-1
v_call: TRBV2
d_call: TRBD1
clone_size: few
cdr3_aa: CASTGGQMNTEAFF
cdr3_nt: TGTGCCAGCACCGGGGGACAGATGAACACTGAAGCTTTCTTT

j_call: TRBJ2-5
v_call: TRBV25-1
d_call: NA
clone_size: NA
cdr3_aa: CASTFQETQYF
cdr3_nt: TGTGCCAGCACATTTCAAGAGACCCAGTACTTC

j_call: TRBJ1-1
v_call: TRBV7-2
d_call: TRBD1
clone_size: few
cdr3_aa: CASSPPGGGNTEAFF
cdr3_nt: TGTGCCAGCAGCCCCCCAGGGGGAGGAAACACTGAAGCTTTCTTT

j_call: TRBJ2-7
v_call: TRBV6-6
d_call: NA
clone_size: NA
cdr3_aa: CASSYKKGVGDYEQYF
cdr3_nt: TGTGCCAGCAGTTACAAAAAAGGGGTAGGGGACTACGAGCAGTACTTC

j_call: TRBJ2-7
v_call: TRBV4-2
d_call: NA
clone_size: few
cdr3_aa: CASSQDSRGNREQYF
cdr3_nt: TGTGCCAGCAGCCAAGATTCCCGCGGCAATCGCGAGCAGTACTTC

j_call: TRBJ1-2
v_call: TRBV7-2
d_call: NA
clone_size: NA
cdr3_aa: CASSLDWGGGYTF
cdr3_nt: TGTGCCAGCAGCCTCGACTGGGGGGGCGGCTACACCTTC

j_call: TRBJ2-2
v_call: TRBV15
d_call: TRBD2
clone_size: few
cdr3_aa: CATSFRLAGNTGELFF
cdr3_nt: TGTGCCACCAGCTTCCGACTAGCGGGAAACACCGGGGAGCTGTTTTTT

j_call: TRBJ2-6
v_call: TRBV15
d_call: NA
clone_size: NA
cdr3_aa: CATSSGISLSTGANVLTF
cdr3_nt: TGTGCCACCAGCAGCGGGATATCTTTAAGTACCGGGGCCAACGTCCTGACTTTC

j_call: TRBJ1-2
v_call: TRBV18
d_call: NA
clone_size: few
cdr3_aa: CASSPAVTTNYGYTF
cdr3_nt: TGTGCCAGCTCACCAGCCGTGACAACGAACTATGGCTACACCTTC

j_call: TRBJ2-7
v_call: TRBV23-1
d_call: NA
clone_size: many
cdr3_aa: CASGREKTEQYF
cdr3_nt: TGCGCCAGCGGCAGGGAAAAGACCGAGCAGTACTTC

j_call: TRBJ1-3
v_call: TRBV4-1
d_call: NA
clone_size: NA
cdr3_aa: CASSPGQFSGNTIYF
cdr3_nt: TGCGCCAGCAGCCCAGGACAGTTCTCTGGAAACACCATATATTTT